These 6 T cell receptor beta chains came from one sample sequenced in a study of T-cell reconstitution after alpha-beta-depleted transplantation in children. As it was prepared, the TCRbeta library received unique molecular identifiers. A single record per CDR3 protein comes from TCRdb applying MiXCR to the PCR reads. The data contain about 610,000 distinct CDR3 sequences, under 12% of them singletons. The source was PBMCs from the stem cell graft donor, collected from the stem cell graft. These receptors were obtained from a human donor who donated a stem cell graft to a child with acute myeloid leukemia.

This clonotype was found many times. J is TRBJ2-3 and V is TRBV5-1; the D gene is possibly TRBD1 (5 bases). CDR3 length: 15 residues. Trimming pared 0 bases from V and 0 bases from J, leaving 8 bases between. Germline V CDR1 and CDR2: SGHRS, YFSETQ. The DNA for the CDR3 is TGCGCCAGCAGCTTGGCCGACAGCAGCACAGATACGCAGTATTTT. Translation gives CASSLADSSTDTQYF.

This clonotype was counted between two and nine times. V gene TRBV12-3 or TRBV12-4 combines with J gene TRBJ2-3, with TRBD2 identical over 12 bases. This CDR3 has 18 amino acids. The trim removed 1 base at V and 2 bases at J, leaving 7 bases unmatched. The CDR3 coding sequence is TGTGCCAGCAGTTTAGGGGCCCTAGCGGGAGGGCCCACAGATACGCAGTATTTT. This encodes CASSLGALAGGPTDTQYF.

This clonotype occurred many times. An end of the junction does not agree with germline; a read error may underlie this. The chain is built from TRBV5-1 and TRBJ2-5, with unresolved D. This CDR3 has 12 amino acids. Germline V gene lookup returns CDR1 SGHRS and CDR2 YFSETQ. The CDR3: CASSLVGETQYF. The CDR3 nucleotides read TGTGCCAGCAGCTTAGTAGGGGAGACCCAGTACTTC.

This clonotype was seen only a few times. The chain combines TRBV13 with TRBJ2-1; TRBD2 might be the D (5 bases). V was clipped by 5 bases and J by 7 bases, with 21 bases between them. The CDR3 loop spans 16 amino acids. Germline-derived CDR1 and CDR2 are PRHDT and FYEKMQ (reference sequence). CDR3: CASSPPTREDTNEQFF. The CDR3 DNA reads as TGTGCCAGCAGCCCCCCGACCCGGGAAGACACAAATGAGCAGTTCTTC.

The chain has TRBV11-2 and TRBJ2-7, with 7 positions matching TRBD2. In germline, CDR1 is SGHAT, CDR2 FQNNGV. V shed 1 base, J shed 4 bases, and the junction held 22 bases outside the gene matches. The CDR3 runs to 20 residues. CDR3 nucleotide sequence: TGTGCCAGCAGCTTAGTAGCCGCAACTATGGGCGGGAGCCCCAGGTACGAGCAGTACTTC. Its protein is CASSLVAATMGGSPRYEQYF.

V and J are TRBV20-1 and TRBJ2-1; D is unresolved. Deletions cut 5 bases from V and 2 bases from J, with 10 bases between. From germline, CDR1 is DFQATT and CDR2 SNEGSKA (reference sequence). The CDR3 length is 13 residues. For the CDR3, the DNA is TGCAGTGCTGCATATCTGCCCTACAATGAGCAGTTCTTC. Its protein is CSAAYLPYNEQFF.